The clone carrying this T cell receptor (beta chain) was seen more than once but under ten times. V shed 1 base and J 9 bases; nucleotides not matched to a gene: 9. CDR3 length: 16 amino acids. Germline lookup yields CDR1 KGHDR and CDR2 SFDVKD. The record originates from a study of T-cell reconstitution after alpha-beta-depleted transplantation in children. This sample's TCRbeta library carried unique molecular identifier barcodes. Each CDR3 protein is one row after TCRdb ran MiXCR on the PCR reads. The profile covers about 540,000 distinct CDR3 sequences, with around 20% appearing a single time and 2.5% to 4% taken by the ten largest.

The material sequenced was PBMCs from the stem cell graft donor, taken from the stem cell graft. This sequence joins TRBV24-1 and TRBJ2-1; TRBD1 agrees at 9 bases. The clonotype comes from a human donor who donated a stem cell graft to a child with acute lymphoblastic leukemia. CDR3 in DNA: TGTGCCACCAGTGATTTAACCGGGACAGGGATAAGTGAGCAGTTCTTC. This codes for CATSDLTGTGISEQFF.